This is a list of T cell receptor beta chains from one sample in a study of shared T cell receptors in the human thymus. Here immunoSEQ multiplex PCR was the method, and the copy in TCRdb shows in-frame clones only, minus some. The sample has about 660,000 clones; more than 75% are singletons. This sample also belongs to another study, concerning human thymus T cells.

The source material was thymocytes. Every receptor here comes from a boy under two years old with a congenital heart defect. The CDR3 runs from the conserved cysteine through the conserved F or W. Clone size appears in some rows only: once, few, many, or a class for an expanded clone.

. TRBJ2-1 TRBV10-3 CAISERGSSYNEQFF
once TRBJ2-2 TRBV2 CASRGTSGRALVPGELFF
. TRBJ1-1 TRBV18 CASSPPSRFEAFF
. TRBJ1-4 TRBV14 CASSQDGPRATNEKLFF
. TRBJ1-1 TRBV5-1 CASSVPGNTEAFF
. TRBJ2-7 TRBV5-5 CASSLTSGRPYEQYF
. TRBJ2-3 TRBV5-1 CASSLQQGWPTDTQYF
. TRBJ2-1 TRBV4-3 CASSQVVGATDNEQFF
. TRBJ1-2 TRBV7-2 CASRPTRDRGGYTF
. TRBJ2-3 TRBV7-2 CASSLAKSGTSGRSYDTDTQYF
. TRBJ2-1 TRBV4-3 CASSQGGCHEQFF
. TRBJ2-3 TRBV2 CASSSADTQYF
. TRBJ2-7 TRBV6-6 CASSYGLAPYEQYF
. TRBJ2-1 TRBV14 CASSQKTTSGVVYNEQFF
. TRBJ2-7 TRBV4-3 CASSQESFGLAGGPGEQYF
. TRBJ2-6 TRBV7-9 CASSPWTSGYSSGANVLTF
once TRBJ2-1 TRBV20-1 CSAIGGEFF
. TRBJ1-6 TRBV7-2 CASSTGRGVGSPLHF
. TRBJ2-7 TRBV23-1 CASSQSYLQGASYEQYF
. TRBJ1-5 TRBV28 CASRHLRTGLMGNQPQHF
. TRBJ2-7 TRBV4-3 CASSQDWKTSGSSYEQYF
. TRBJ2-5 TRBV5-1 CASSWTSGGFVRQETQYF
. TRBJ2-4 TRBV6-5 CASRASLKGAIQYF
. TRBJ2-2 TRBV5-4 CASSLLEREEDGELFF
. TRBJ2-1 TRBV11-1 CASSVQGTNEQFF
once TRBJ2-1 TRBV6-6 CASRPTGQGSLEQFF
. TRBJ2-1 TRBV4-1 CASSQDRASGRIRNEQFF
. TRBJ2-1 TRBV7-6 CASSGKSSLAGWDEQFF
. TRBJ1-4 TRBV28 CASNTGRRGLLNEKLFF
. TRBJ1-1 TRBV10-2 CASTRESGAEAFF
few TRBJ1-4 TRBV6-5 CASSYSGTSLNEKLFF
. TRBJ2-3 TRBV25-1 CASSDGGRSSDTQYF
. TRBJ1-6 TRBV7-2 CASSYFRVRPDSPLHF
. TRBJ2-1 TRBV5-1 CASSIAGTGELDEQFF
. TRBJ2-7 TRBV10-2 CASSGGMYDYEQYF
. TRBJ2-1 TRBV12-5 CATLGERGSSYNEQFF
. TRBJ1-1 TRBV10-3 CAISESNSGPAIPEAFF
. TRBJ1-5 TRBV15 CATSRERQGSYQPQHF
once TRBJ1-5 TRBV28 CASSRRDSEKGGNQPQHF
. TRBJ1-6 TRBV15 CATSRGDSNSPLHF
. TRBJ2-5 TRBV6-6 CASSHPGGEETQYF
. TRBJ1-5 TRBV27 CASSLLGDQPQHF
. TRBJ2-6 TRBV28 CASSLGGSGANVLTF
. TRBJ2-7 TRBV7-2 CASSPSRRRDTYEQYF
. TRBJ1-1 TRBV7-3 CASSNTTGKKDTEAFF
once TRBJ1-2 TRBV18 CASSPRITERDYGYTF
. TRBJ2-7 TRBV7-3 CASSPRGPGYGYEQYF
few TRBJ2-1 TRBV10-3 CAISDHGVNEQFF
once TRBJ2-5 TRBV2 CASSSGQAVQETQYF
. TRBJ1-2 TRBV30 CAWSTGLIYGYTF
. TRBJ1-2 TRBV9 CASSVAGEGYGYTF
. TRBJ2-3 TRBV14 CASSHTYHRENTDTQYF
. TRBJ1-1 TRBV29-1 CSVDGDTQNTEAFF